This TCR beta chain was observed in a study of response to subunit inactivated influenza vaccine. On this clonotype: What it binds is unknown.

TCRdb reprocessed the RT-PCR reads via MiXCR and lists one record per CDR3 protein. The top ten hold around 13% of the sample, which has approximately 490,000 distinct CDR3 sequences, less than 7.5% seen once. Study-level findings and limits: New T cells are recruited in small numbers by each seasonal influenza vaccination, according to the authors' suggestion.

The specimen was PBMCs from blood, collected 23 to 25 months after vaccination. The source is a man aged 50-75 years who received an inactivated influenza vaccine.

This chain's CDR3 is CASSYGEPNTGELFF. CDR3 nucleotide sequence: TGTGCCAGCAGTTACGGGGAACCTAACACCGGGGAGCTGTTTTTT. The genes are TRBV6-5 and TRBJ2-2; D gene unclear. The V end lost 2 bases, the J end lost 2 bases, and 9 bases lay between the germline ends. Germline loops: CDR1 MNHEY, CDR2 SVGAGI. The CDR3 length is 15 residues.